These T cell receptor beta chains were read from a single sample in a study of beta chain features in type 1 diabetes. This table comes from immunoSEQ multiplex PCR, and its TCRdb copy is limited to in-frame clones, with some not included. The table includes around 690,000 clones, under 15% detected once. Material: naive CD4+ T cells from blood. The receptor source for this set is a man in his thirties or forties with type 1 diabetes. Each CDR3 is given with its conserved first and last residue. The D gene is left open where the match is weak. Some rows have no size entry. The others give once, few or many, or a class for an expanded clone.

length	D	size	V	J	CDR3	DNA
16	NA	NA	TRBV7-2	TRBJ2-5	CASSINRGTSQETQYF	TGTGCCAGCAGCATAAACCGGGGAACGAGCCAAGAGACCCAGTACTTC
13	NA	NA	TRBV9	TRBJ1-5	CASSVGINQPQHF	TGTGCCAGCAGCGTGGGCATCAATCAGCCCCAGCATTTT
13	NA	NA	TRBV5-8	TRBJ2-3	CASAGPTTDTQYF	TGTGCCAGCGCCGGGCCCACCACAGATACGCAGTATTTT
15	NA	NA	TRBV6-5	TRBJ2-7	CASSYSGAASYEQYF	TGTGCCAGCAGTTACTCAGGGGCCGCGTCCTACGAGCAGTACTTC
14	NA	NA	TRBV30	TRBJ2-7	CAWSVKGPAYEQYF	TGTGCCTGGAGTGTAAAGGGGCCCGCCTACGAGCAGTACTTC
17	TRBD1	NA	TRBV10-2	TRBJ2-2	CASSAPTGGEGTGELFF	TGCGCCAGCAGTGCCCCGACAGGGGGAGAGGGGACCGGGGAGCTGTTTTTT
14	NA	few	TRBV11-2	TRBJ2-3	CASGGQTLTDTQYF	TGTGCCAGCGGCGGACAGACCCTCACAGATACGCAGTATTTT
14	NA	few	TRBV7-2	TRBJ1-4	CASSLDRHNEKLFF	TGTGCCAGCAGCTTGGACAGACATAATGAAAAACTGTTTTTT
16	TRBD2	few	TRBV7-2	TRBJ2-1	CASSGLAGGYYNEQFF	TGTGCCAGCAGCGGACTAGCGGGGGGATACTACAATGAGCAGTTCTTC
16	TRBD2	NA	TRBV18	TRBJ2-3	CASSPPAGGSADTQYF	TGTGCCAGCTCACCACCGGCGGGGGGCAGCGCAGATACGCAGTATTTT
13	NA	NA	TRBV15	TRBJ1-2	CATSPRENYGYTF	TGTGCCACCAGCCCCCGTGAGAACTATGGCTACACCTTC